These 16 T cell receptor beta chains came from one sample sequenced in a study of T cell clonality in common variable immunodeficiency. Here immunoSEQ multiplex PCR was the method, and the copy in TCRdb shows in-frame clones only, minus some. The data show about 60,000 clones, with none appearing a single time. Sequenced input: peripheral blood mononuclear cells. The receptor source for this set is a person between 18 and 75 years old in good health.

In this sample, this clone turned up many times. Read data end 3 residues before the CDR3 end; the end is taken from the germline J gene. The V call is TRBV7-9, the J call TRBJ2-5; D might be TRBD1 (5 bases). CDR1 is SEHNR, CDR2 FQNEAQ, per germline (reference sequence). CDR3 size: 14 residues. V lost 4 bases, J lost 5 bases, and 14 bases lay in between. The CDR3 sequence: CASSSSTVWETQYF. Incomplete CDR3 DNA: TGTGCCAGCAGCTCATCGACAGTCTGGGAGACC.

This clone was recorded many times. The read terminates 3 residues before the CDR3 end, so the remaining end is supplied by the germline J gene. The chain links TRBV28 to TRBJ2-2, with D possibly being TRBD2 (6 bases). Trimming removed 6 bases at V and 7 bases at J, with 12 bases between. The CDR3 is 13 residues long. Germline V gene lookup returns CDR1 MDHEN and CDR2 SYDVKM. Incomplete CDR3 DNA: TGTGCCAGCAGCGGGGGTTTTGGCGGGGAG. Protein product: CASSGGFGGE. The entire CDR3 is CASSGGFGGELFF. Supplemented by reference TRBV28 and TRBJ2-2, the full variable domain reads DVKVTQSSRYLVKRTGEKVFLECVQDMDHENMFWYRQDPGLGLRLIYFSYDVKMKEKGDIPEGYSVSREKKERFSLILESASTNQTSMYLCASSGGFGGELFFGEGSRLTVL.

This clone was counted ten times or more. The read is 3 residues too short to cover the CDR3 end, so that end is filled in from the germline J gene. The chain links TRBV28 to TRBJ2-7; D call uncertain. The CDR3 contains 15 residues. Per the germline V gene, CDR1 is MDHEN and CDR2 is SYDVKM. V gave up 3 bases and J gave up 2 bases, with 14 bases separating them. CDR3 sequence reads: CASSFPRQATYEQYF. CDR3 DNA, as far as it was read: TGTGCCAGCAGTTTTCCTCGGCAGGCCACCTACGAG.

This clone was counted at least ten times. From the germline J gene comes the end of the CDR3, since the read stops 3 residues before it. The chain employs TRBV6-1 and TRBJ2-7; D remains ambiguous. CDR1 is MNHNS and CDR2 is SASEGT in the germline V gene. The CDR3 spans 12 residues. The V end was cut by 2 bases, the J end by 2 bases, with 4 bases between. The CDR3 bases that were read are TGTGCCAGCAGTGAAAGGCCCTACGAG. This gives the protein CASSERPYE. From start to end, the CDR3 is CASSERPYEQYF.

Notes on this clone: Sequencing ends 3 residues short of the CDR3 end; the germline J gene provides the rest. The V gene is TRBV7-3, the J gene TRBJ2-3; 8 nucleotides match TRBD1. Germline values: CDR1 SGHTA, CDR2 FQGTGA. Germline trimming cut 5 bases from V and 6 bases from J; bases unmatched to any gene: 4. This CDR3 comprises 13 residues. CDR3 DNA, as far as it was read: TGTGCCAGCAGCCGGACAGGGACCGATACG. This sequence encodes CASSRTGTDT. The whole CDR3 reads CASSRTGTDTQYF.

This clone was counted ten times or more. At one end, the junction sequence differs from germline, possibly due to a read error. Sequencing ends 3 residues short of the CDR3 end; the germline J gene provides the rest. The chain employs TRBV4-2 and TRBJ2-1, with 7 bases identical to TRBD2. Germline CDR1 reads LGHNA; CDR2 reads YNFKEQ. This CDR3 is 16 amino acids long. The sequenced CDR3 bases are TGCGCCAGCAGCCGGGCTTTTCTTGGCGGGAGATATGAG. The encoded protein is CASSRAFLGGRYE. The complete CDR3 reads CASSRAFLGGRYEQFF.

Many counts were recorded for this clone. The read comes to an end 3 residues before the CDR3 does, leaving the germline J gene to fill in the end. The rearrangement joins TRBV18 to TRBJ2-1; unclear D gene. With 0 bases removed from V and 8 bases from J, the gap between germline ends came to 8 bases. The CDR3 has 13 residues. CDR1 is KGHSH, CDR2 LQKENI, per germline. The sequenced part of the CDR3 DNA is TGTGCCAGCTCACCACCCGCAGGCTATGAG. It specifies CASSPPAGYE. The full CDR3 protein is CASSPPAGYEQFF.

This clone appeared many times. CDR3 sequence reads: CSAPQSQVRAFF. CDR3 DNA, as far as it was read: TGCAGTGCCCCCCAGAGCCAGGTACGA. The chain uses TRBV20-1 and TRBJ1-1; D ambiguous. The CDR3 end falls 3 residues outside the read, so it is completed with the germline J gene. Germline V gives CDR1 DFQATT, CDR2 SNEGSKA (reference sequence). CDR3 length equals 12 residues.

This clone appeared many times. Coverage ceases 3 residues before the CDR3 finishes, and the germline J gene fills in the end. The chain recombines TRBV5-1 with TRBJ1-1; TRBD1 aligns across 7 bases. This CDR3 contains 16 residues. CDR1 and CDR2 (germline): SGHRS, YFSETQ. The V segment lost 4 bases and the J segment 0 bases; nucleotides outside the gene matches: 9. The CDR3 spells CASSPEPTGLNTEAFF. The DNA read from the CDR3 is TGCGCCAGCAGCCCCGAACCGACAGGGCTGAACACTGAA.

This clone was recorded many times. The DNA ends 3 residues before the CDR3 does, and the rest of the CDR3 is filled in from the germline J gene. The rearrangement joins TRBV2 to TRBJ1-1; a weak D match, TRBD1 (5 bases). V was shortened by 4 bases and J by 4 bases, with 13 bases between the two germline ends. Germline CDR1 reads SNHLY; CDR2 reads FYNNEI. This CDR3 is 14 amino acids long. The CDR3 is CASSGQTVSTEAFF. CDR3 DNA, as far as it was read: TGTGCCAGCAGTGGACAGACAGTGAGCACTGAA.

This clone showed up many times. The read halts 3 residues ahead of the CDR3 end, with the missing end drawn from the germline J gene. The V and J genes are TRBV2 and TRBJ2-5; no clear D gene. Trimming took 4 bases from V and 5 from J, leaving 5 bases between them. The CDR3 length is 11 residues. Germline lookup yields CDR1 SNHLY and CDR2 FYNNEI. CDR3 bases read: TGTGCCAGCAGTGTCGGGGAGACC. This sequence encodes CASSVGET. The whole CDR3 is CASSVGETQYF.

This clone was counted at least ten times. The read is 3 residues too short to cover the CDR3 end, so that end is filled in from the germline J gene. The rearrangement links TRBV2 to TRBJ2-7, with a weak D call TRBD1 (6 bases). Germline CDR1 is SNHLY and CDR2 is FYNNEI. This CDR3 spans 14 amino acids. The germline V and J ends were trimmed by 4 bases and 1 base, with 11 bases remaining between them. CDR3: CASSVYGQSYEQYF. The CDR3 DNA, read in part, is TGTGCCAGCAGTGTTTACGGACAGTCCTACGAG.

This clone occurred many times. The read falls 3 residues short of the CDR3 end, and the missing part is taken from the germline J gene. This chain links TRBV9 with TRBJ2-3, with D hard to call. This CDR3 spans 13 amino acids. V lost 4 bases and J 4 bases, leaving 10 bases between the germline ends. CDR1 is SGDLS, CDR2 YYNGEE, per germline. The CDR3 region is CASSPPAADTQYF. CDR3 bases read: TGTGCCAGCAGCCCCCCGGCGGCAGATACG.

This clone has ten or more counts. The DNA ends 3 residues before the CDR3 does, and the rest of the CDR3 is filled in from the germline J gene. The rearrangement joins TRBV29-1 to TRBJ1-2; a weak D match, TRBD1 (6 bases). Germline-derived CDR1 and CDR2 are SQVTM and ANQGSEA. Deletions cut 4 bases from V and 3 bases from J, with 9 bases between. The CDR3 runs 12 residues. CDR3 loop: CSVVAGDYGYTF. The CDR3 DNA, read in part, is TGCAGCGTTGTCGCAGGGGACTATGGC.

The part of the CDR3 DNA that was read is TGTGCCGCGGCGGGGTATAACACTGAA. Its translation: CAAAGYNTE. The CDR3 reads in full as CAAAGYNTEAFF. V usage is TRBV2 and J usage is TRBJ1-1; D remains unclear. The read falls 3 residues short of the CDR3 end, and the missing part is taken from the germline J gene. CDR3 size: 12 residues. Germline V CDR1 and CDR2: SNHLY, FYNNEI. The V gene lost 11 bases and the J gene lost 2 bases, with 12 bases spanning the gap.

This clone was seen many times. The read is 3 residues too short to cover the CDR3 end, so that end is filled in from the germline J gene. The gene calls are TRBV20-1 and TRBJ2-7; a weak D match, TRBD2 (6 bases). Trimming cost V 5 bases and J 2 bases, with 19 bases left between them. This CDR3 spans 15 amino acids. CDR1 is DFQATT, CDR2 SNEGSKA, per germline (reference sequence). The CDR3 is CSAGGTLAEPYEQYF. The sequenced part of the CDR3 DNA is TGCAGTGCTGGGGGGACTTTAGCGGAACCCTACGAG.